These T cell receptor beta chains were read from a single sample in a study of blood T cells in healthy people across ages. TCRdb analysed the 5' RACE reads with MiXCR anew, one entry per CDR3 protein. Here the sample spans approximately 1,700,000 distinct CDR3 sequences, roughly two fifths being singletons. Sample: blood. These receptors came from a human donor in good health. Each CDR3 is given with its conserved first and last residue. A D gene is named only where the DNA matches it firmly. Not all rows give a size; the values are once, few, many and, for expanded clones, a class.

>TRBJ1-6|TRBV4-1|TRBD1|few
CASSQVRGPLHF
TGCGCCAGCAGCCAAGTCAGGGGGCCCCTCCACTTT
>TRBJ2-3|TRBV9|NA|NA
CASSVATGELTDTQYF
TGTGCCAGCAGCGTAGCTACGGGGGAACTAACAGATACGCAGTATTTT
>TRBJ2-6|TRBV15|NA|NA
CATSSDRRSGANVLTF
TGTGCCACCAGCAGCGACAGGCGCTCTGGGGCCAACGTCCTGACTTTC
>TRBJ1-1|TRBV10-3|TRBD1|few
CAISELGTGGEAFF
TGTGCCATCAGTGAGCTAGGGACAGGGGGTGAGGCTTTCTTT
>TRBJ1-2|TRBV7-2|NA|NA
CASSLVEIGSTNYGYTF
TGTGCCAGCAGCTTAGTAGAAATAGGCAGTACTAACTATGGCTACACCTTC
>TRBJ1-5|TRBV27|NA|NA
CASSSVGEPQHF
TGTGCCAGCAGTTCGGTCGGGGAGCCCCAGCATTTT
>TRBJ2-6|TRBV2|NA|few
CASRDGGANVLTF
TGTGCCAGCAGGGACGGGGGGGCCAACGTCCTGACTTTC
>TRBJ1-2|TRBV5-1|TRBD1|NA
CASSYGQGDNGYTF
TGCGCCAGCAGTTACGGACAGGGTGACAATGGCTACACCTTC
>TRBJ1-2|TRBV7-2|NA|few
CASSLVWGEGGYTF
TGTGCCAGCAGCTTAGTATGGGGGGAAGGTGGCTACACCTTC
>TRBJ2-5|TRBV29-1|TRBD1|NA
CSVVRTGVIGETQYF
TGCAGCGTTGTCCGGACAGGGGTGATCGGAGAGACCCAGTACTTC
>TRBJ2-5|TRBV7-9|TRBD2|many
CASLLAGAETQYF
TGTGCCAGCTTACTAGCGGGCGCAGAGACCCAGTACTTC
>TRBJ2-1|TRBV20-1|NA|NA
CSATLPAERAHNEQFF
TGCAGTGCTACTCTCCCGGCGGAGCGGGCGCACAATGAGCAGTTCTTC
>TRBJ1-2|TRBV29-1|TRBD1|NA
CSVRRTGALPNYGYTF
TGCAGCGTGCGCCGAACAGGGGCCCTTCCGAACTATGGCTACACCTTC
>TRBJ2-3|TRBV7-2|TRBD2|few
CASSPRVSGGSTDTQYF
TGTGCCAGCAGCCCGAGGGTTAGCGGGGGATCCACAGATACGCAGTATTTT
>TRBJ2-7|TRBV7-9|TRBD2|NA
CASSLGGSGGHEQYF
TGTGCCAGCAGCTTAGGAGGTAGCGGGGGCCACGAGCAGTACTTC
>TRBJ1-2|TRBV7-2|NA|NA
CATRRGGTVFSYTF
TGTGCCACCCGAAGGGGGGGAACAGTTTTCAGCTACACCTTC
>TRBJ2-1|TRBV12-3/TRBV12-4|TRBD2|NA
CVSRYRSGDGKNEQFF
TGTGTCAGCAGATATAGAAGCGGGGACGGTAAGAATGAGCAGTTCTTC
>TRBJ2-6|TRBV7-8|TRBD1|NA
CASSGGQYGSGADVLTF
TGTGCCAGCAGCGGGGGACAGTATGGCTCTGGGGCCGACGTCCTGACTTTC
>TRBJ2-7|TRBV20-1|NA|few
CSASGGATYEQYF
TGCAGTGCTAGTGGCGGGGCCACCTACGAGCAGTACTTC
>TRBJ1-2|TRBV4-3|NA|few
CASSQSRLFWDGYTF
TGCGCCAGCAGCCAAAGCAGGCTTTTTTGGGATGGCTACACCTTC
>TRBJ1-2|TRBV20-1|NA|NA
CSAGMYTF
TGCAGTGCTGGGATGTACACCTTC
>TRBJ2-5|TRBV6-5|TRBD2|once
CASNLRRGSQETQYF
TGTGCCAGCAATTTACGGCGGGGGTCCCAAGAGACCCAGTACTTC
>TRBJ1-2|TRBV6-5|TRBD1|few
CASSSGGQGVLTSPNYGYTF
TGTGCCAGCAGTTCCGGCGGACAGGGCGTTCTCACCAGCCCTAACTATGGCTACACCTTC
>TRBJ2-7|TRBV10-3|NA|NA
CAISEYGDEQYF
TGTGCCATCAGTGAGTATGGTGACGAGCAGTACTTC
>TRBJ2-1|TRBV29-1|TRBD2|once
CSVGVAGVGDEQFF
TGCAGCGTTGGAGTAGCGGGAGTAGGGGATGAGCAGTTCTTC
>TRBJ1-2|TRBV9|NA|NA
CASSSQSGTYSYTF
TGTGCCAGCAGCTCCCAGTCGGGGACCTATAGCTACACCTTC
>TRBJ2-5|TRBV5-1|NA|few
CASRLLYRGPQTQYF
TGCGCCAGCAGGCTTCTATACCGGGGTCCGCAGACCCAGTACTTC
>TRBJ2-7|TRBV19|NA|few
CASSAAATYEQYF
TGTGCCAGTTCGGCGGCAGCGACCTACGAGCAGTACTTC
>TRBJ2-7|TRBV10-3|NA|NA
CAIKEPGGAYEQYF
TGTGCCATCAAAGAACCGGGGGGCGCCTACGAGCAGTACTTC
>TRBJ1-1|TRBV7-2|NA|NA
CASSWGALNTEAFF
TGTGCCAGCAGCTGGGGGGCTCTGAACACTGAAGCTTTCTTT
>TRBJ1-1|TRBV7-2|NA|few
CASSLRMMNTEAFF
TGTGCCAGCAGCTTGAGGATGATGAACACTGAAGCTTTCTTT
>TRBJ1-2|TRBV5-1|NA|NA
CASSLDMLGYGYTF
TGCGCCAGCAGCTTGGATATGCTTGGCTATGGCTACACCTTC
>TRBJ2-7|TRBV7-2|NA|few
CASSLAQGARYEQYF
TGTGCCAGCAGCTTAGCGCAAGGGGCACGCTACGAGCAGTACTTC
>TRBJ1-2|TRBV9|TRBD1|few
CASSGWGQDYGYTF
TGTGCCAGCAGCGGATGGGGACAGGACTATGGCTACACCTTC
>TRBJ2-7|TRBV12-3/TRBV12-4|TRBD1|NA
CASSFAGTEYEQYF
TGTGCCAGCAGTTTTGCCGGGACAGAATACGAGCAGTACTTC
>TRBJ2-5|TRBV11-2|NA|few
CASSLDSGIQETQYF
TGTGCCAGCAGCTTAGATTCAGGGATACAAGAGACCCAGTACTTC
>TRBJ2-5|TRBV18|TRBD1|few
CASSPSPGQGIWEQYF
TGTGCCAGCTCACCATCCCCGGGACAGGGGATCTGGGAGCAGTACTTC
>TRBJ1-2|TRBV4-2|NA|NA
CASSPLYRDGRYGYTF
TGTGCCAGCAGCCCCCTTTACAGGGACGGGAGATATGGCTACACCTTC
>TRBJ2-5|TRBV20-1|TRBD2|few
CSASRSGGIQETQYF
TGCAGTGCTAGTAGGAGCGGGGGGATACAAGAGACCCAGTACTTC
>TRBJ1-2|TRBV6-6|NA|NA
CASTGGTYGYTF
TGTGCCAGCACCGGGGGGACCTATGGCTACACCTTC
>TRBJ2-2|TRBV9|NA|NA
CASVRGSTGELFF
TGTGCCAGCGTGCGGGGAAGCACCGGGGAGCTGTTTTTT
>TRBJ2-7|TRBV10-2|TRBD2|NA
CASSELAGVPCEQYF
TGCGCCAGCAGTGAACTAGCGGGGGTCCCCTGCGAGCAGTACTTC
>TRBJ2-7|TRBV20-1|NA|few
CSARAPAPLAYEQYF
TGCAGTGCTAGAGCCCCAGCGCCCCTTGCCTACGAGCAGTACTTC
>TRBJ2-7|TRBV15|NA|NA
CATSRDGGPASHEQYF
TGTGCCACCAGCAGAGATGGGGGACCAGCTTCCCACGAGCAGTACTTC
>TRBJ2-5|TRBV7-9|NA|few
CASSVPPGDPETQYF
TGTGCCAGCAGCGTTCCCCCAGGGGACCCGGAGACCCAGTACTTC
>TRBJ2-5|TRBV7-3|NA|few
CASSQRPFQETQYF
TGTGCCAGCAGCCAAAGGCCTTTTCAAGAGACCCAGTACTTC
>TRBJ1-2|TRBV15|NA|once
CATSLGHDIYGYTF
TGTGCCACCAGCCTGGGACATGATATCTATGGCTACACCTTC
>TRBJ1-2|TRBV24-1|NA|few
CATSDSSWGGPYGYTF
TGTGCCACCAGTGATTCTTCCTGGGGGGGACCCTATGGCTACACCTTC
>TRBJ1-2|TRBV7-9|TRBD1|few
CASSSLNRDRDYGYTF
TGTGCCAGCAGCTCACTAAACCGGGACAGGGACTATGGCTACACCTTC
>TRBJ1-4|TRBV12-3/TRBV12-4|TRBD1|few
CASSRQGAEEKLFF
TGTGCCAGCAGCAGACAGGGGGCAGAGGAAAAACTGTTTTTT
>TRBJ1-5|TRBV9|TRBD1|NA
CASDRDGNGNQPQHF
TGTGCCAGCGACAGGGACGGGAATGGCAATCAGCCCCAGCATTTT